These T cell receptor beta chains were read from a single sample in a study of blood T cell repertoires in COVID-19. Only in-frame clones appear in the TCRdb table, and some are missing; sequencing was by immunoSEQ multiplex PCR. This sample carries some 80,000 clones, more than 70% of them seen once, and the ten largest clones take 22%. Sequencing was done on a sample of peripheral blood. The source of these receptors is a woman aged 80 or over in a cohort sampled during active or convalescent COVID-19. Both conserved end residues are part of each CDR3. The D gene is left open where the match is weak. Expanded clones are given a class, and other clones once, few, many or no size at all.

TRBJ1-2 - TRBV19 - CASSIARQGANYGYTF TGTGCCAGTAGTATTGCTCGTCAAGGGGCAAACTATGGCTACACCTTC
TRBJ2-7 TRBD2 TRBV6-5 - CAIGTSFYEQYF TGTGCCATTGGGACTAGTTTTTACGAGCAGTACTTC
TRBJ2-7 - TRBV3-1/TRBV3-2 - CASSRITIESSYEQYF TGTGCCAGCAGCCGTATCACCATAGAAAGCTCCTACGAGCAGTACTTC
TRBJ1-5 - TRBV18 once CASSPGVVSNQPQHF TGTGCCAGCTCACCAGGAGTTGTTAGCAATCAGCCCCAGCATTTT
TRBJ1-2 - TRBV28 - CASSWGPNYGYTF TGTGCCAGCAGTTGGGGGCCTAACTATGGCTACACCTTC
TRBJ2-3 TRBD2 TRBV2 - CASTPATSGRARDTQYF TGTGCCAGCACGCCCGCAACTAGCGGGAGGGCAAGAGATACGCAGTATTTT
TRBJ2-2 TRBD1 TRBV4-1 - CASSQQIQGSYTGELFF TGCGCCAGCAGCCAACAGATACAGGGGTCTTACACCGGGGAGCTGTTTTTT
TRBJ2-3 - TRBV24-1 - CATSDLRESTDTQYF TGTGCCACCAGTGATTTGCGAGAAAGCACAGATACGCAGTATTTT
TRBJ2-1 - TRBV5-1 - CASSLWTQDNEQFF TGCGCCAGCAGCTTATGGACTCAGGACAATGAGCAGTTCTTC
TRBJ2-1 TRBD2 TRBV6-5 few CASSSLAGGAYNEQFF TGTGCCAGCAGTTCCTTAGCGGGAGGTGCCTACAATGAGCAGTTCTTC
TRBJ2-2 TRBD2 TRBV30 - CATTRRGLANSGELFF TGTGCCACCACCCGAAGGGGACTAGCGAATTCCGGGGAGCTGTTTTTT
TRBJ1-6 - TRBV30 - CAWSPGEGSSPLHF TGTGCCTGGAGTCCAGGGGAGGGAAGTTCACCCCTCCACTTT
TRBJ1-6 TRBD1 TRBV5-1 - CASRSGTGNSPLHF TGCGCCAGCAGATCCGGGACAGGGAACTCACCCCTCCACTTT
TRBJ2-7 TRBD2 TRBV27 - CASSRATSGTYEQYF TGTGCCAGCAGTCGCGCCACCAGCGGGACCTACGAGCAGTACTTC
TRBJ1-1 - TRBV21-1 - CASNTGGTEAFF TGTGCCAGCAACACAGGGGGCACTGAAGCTTTCTTT
TRBJ1-5 - TRBV6-5 - CASTDSYNQPQHF TGTGCCAGCACCGACAGCTACAATCAGCCCCAGCATTTT
TRBJ1-1 TRBD1 TRBV3-1/TRBV3-2 once CASSRERTGNTEAFF TGTGCCAGCAGCCGAGAGCGGACAGGGAACACTGAAGCTTTCTTT
TRBJ1-1 - TRBV19 - CASSSKQGFLWAFF TGTGCCAGTAGTAGTAAACAGGGTTTTCTCTGGGCTTTCTTT
TRBJ2-5 - TRBV24-1 - CATEPGGQETQYF TGTGCCACCGAGCCCGGGGGCCAAGAGACCCAGTACTTC
TRBJ2-2 TRBD2 TRBV4-1 few CASAHPGGAGELFF TGCGCCAGCGCACACCCCGGGGGGGCCGGGGAGCTGTTTTTT
TRBJ2-1 - TRBV5-1 - CASSSRNSGEQFF TGCGCCAGCAGTTCGCGGAATTCTGGTGAGCAGTTCTTC
TRBJ2-2 TRBD2 TRBV6-1 - CASSEPGLAPGELFF TGTGCCAGCAGTGAACCGGGACTAGCCCCCGGGGAGCTGTTTTTT
TRBJ2-1 TRBD2 TRBV30 - CAWSVRTSGFQNNEQFF TGTGCCTGGAGTGTACGAACTAGCGGATTCCAAAACAATGAGCAGTTCTTC
TRBJ1-6 TRBD1 TRBV2 - CASSTGTGISPLHF TGTGCCAGCAGCACCGGGACAGGGATTTCACCCCTCCACTTT
TRBJ1-4 TRBD1 TRBV5-1 - CASRLTGNEKLFF TGCGCCAGCAGACTGACAGGGAATGAAAAACTGTTTTTT
TRBJ1-5 - TRBV5-1 once CASTPGRGPYSNQPQHF TGCGCCAGCACCCCAGGGAGGGGACCATATAGCAATCAGCCCCAGCATTTT
TRBJ2-7 TRBD2 TRBV11-2 - CASSVAGTSGYEQYF TGTGCCAGCAGCGTCGCCGGGACTAGCGGGTACGAGCAGTACTTC
TRBJ1-6 - TRBV19 - CASTAVGGNSPLHF TGTGCCAGCACAGCTGTGGGGGGAAATTCACCCCTCCACTTT
TRBJ2-5 - TRBV19 - CASSAGDQETQYF TGTGCCAGTAGTGCCGGGGACCAAGAGACCCAGTACTTC
TRBJ2-1 TRBD2 TRBV6-5 - CASKGAGGSYEQFF TGTGCCAGCAAAGGAGCGGGAGGGTCTTATGAGCAGTTCTTC
TRBJ1-1 - TRBV6-1 - CASSESPRGAFF TGTGCCAGCAGTGAAAGCCCTCGGGGAGCTTTCTTT
TRBJ2-2 TRBD2 TRBV30 - CAWSVRLAGANTGELFF TGTGCCTGGAGTGTAAGGCTAGCGGGAGCGAACACCGGGGAGCTGTTTTTT
TRBJ2-7 TRBD2 TRBV28 - CASRIAGVSYEQYF TGTGCCAGCAGAATAGCGGGAGTTTCCTACGAGCAGTACTTC
TRBJ1-1 - TRBV4-1 - CASSQEGRGITEAFF TGCGCCAGCAGCCAAGAAGGGCGGGGGATCACTGAAGCTTTCTTT
TRBJ2-1 TRBD2 TRBV7-3 once CASSPLTSVGEQFF TGTGCCAGCAGCCCTCTGACTAGCGTGGGTGAGCAGTTCTTC